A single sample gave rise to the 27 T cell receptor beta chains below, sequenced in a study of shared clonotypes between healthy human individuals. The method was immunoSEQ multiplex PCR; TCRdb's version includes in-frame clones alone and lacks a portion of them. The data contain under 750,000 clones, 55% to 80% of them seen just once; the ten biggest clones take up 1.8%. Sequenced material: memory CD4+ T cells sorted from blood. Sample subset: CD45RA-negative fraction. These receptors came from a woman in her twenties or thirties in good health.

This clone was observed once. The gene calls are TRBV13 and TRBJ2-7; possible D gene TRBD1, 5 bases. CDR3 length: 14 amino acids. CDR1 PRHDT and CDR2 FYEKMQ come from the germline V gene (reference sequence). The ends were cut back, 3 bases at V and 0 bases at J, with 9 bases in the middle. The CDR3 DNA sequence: TGTGCCAGCAGCTTTACAGGTCGCTCCTACGAGCAGTACTTC. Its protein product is CASSFTGRSYEQYF.

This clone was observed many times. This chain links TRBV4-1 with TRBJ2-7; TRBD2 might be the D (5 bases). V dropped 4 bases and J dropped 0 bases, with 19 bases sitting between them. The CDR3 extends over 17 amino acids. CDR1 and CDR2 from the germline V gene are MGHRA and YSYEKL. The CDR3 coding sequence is TGCGCCAGCAGCCGCAAGCATGGGAGTCCCGGCTCCTACGAGCAGTACTTC. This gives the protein CASSRKHGSPGSYEQYF.

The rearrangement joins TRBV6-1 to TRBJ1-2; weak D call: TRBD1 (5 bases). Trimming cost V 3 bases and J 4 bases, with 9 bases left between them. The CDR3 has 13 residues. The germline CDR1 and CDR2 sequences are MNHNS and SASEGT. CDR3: CASSEGRIYGYTF. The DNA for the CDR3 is TGTGCCAGCAGTGAGGGACGGATCTATGGCTACACCTTC.

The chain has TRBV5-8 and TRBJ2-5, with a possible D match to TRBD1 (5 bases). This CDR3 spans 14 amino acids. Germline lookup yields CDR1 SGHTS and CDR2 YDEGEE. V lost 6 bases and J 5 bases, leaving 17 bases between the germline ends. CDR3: CASNRERGPETQYF. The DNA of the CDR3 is TGTGCCAGCAATAGAGAAAGGGGTCCGGAGACCCAGTACTTC.

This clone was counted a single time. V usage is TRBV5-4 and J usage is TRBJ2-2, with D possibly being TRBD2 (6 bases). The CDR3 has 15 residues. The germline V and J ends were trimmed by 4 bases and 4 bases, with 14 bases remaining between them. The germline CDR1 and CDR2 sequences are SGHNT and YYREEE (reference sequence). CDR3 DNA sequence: TGTGCCAGCAGCGGATTCGGAGGGGTCACCGGGGAGCTGTTTTTT. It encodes CASSGFGGVTGELFF.

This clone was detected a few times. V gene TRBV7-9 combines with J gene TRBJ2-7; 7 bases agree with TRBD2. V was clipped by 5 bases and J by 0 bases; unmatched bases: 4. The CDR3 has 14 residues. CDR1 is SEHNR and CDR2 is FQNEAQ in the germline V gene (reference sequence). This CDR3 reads CASSELANSYEQYF. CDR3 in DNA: TGTGCCAGCAGCGAACTAGCGAACTCCTACGAGCAGTACTTC.

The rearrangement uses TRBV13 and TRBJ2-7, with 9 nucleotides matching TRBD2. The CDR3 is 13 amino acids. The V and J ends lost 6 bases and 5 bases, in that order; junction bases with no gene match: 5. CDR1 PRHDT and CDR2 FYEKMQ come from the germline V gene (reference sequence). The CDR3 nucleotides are TGTGCCAGCAGTAGCGGGAGTCTCAACGAGCAGTACTTC. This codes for CASSSGSLNEQYF.

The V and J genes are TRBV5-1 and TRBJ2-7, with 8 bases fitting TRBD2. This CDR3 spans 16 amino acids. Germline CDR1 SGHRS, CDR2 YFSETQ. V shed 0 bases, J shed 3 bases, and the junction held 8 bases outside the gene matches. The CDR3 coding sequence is TGCGCCAGCAGCTTGGCCCAGAGCGGGAGAGGCTACGAGCAGTACTTC. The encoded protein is CASSLAQSGRGYEQYF.

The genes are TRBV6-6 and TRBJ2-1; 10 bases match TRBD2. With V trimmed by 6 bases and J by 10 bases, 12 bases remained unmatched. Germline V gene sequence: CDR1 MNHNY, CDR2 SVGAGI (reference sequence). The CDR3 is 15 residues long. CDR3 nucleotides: TGTGCCAGCAGCTCTTCCCTAGCGGGAGATACCGAGCAGTTCTTC. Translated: CASSSSLAGDTEQFF.

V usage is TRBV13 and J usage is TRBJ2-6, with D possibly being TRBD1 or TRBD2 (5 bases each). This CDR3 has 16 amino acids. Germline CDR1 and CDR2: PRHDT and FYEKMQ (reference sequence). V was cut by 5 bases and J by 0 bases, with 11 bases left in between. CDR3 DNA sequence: TGTGCCAGCAGCAGACGGGGCTCCTCTGGGGCCAACGTCCTGACTTTC. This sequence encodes CASSRRGSSGANVLTF.

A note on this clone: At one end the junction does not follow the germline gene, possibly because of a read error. The CDR3 DNA reads as TGTGCCAGCAGCTTCATCATTAAAACGGGACCCTACTCCTCCGAGCAGTACTTC. As protein: CASSFIIKTGPYSSEQYF. The chain joins TRBV11-3 to TRBJ2-7, with D perhaps being TRBD1 or TRBD2 (5 bases each). Germline CDR1 SGHNT, CDR2 YENEEA. The CDR3 loop spans 18 amino acids.

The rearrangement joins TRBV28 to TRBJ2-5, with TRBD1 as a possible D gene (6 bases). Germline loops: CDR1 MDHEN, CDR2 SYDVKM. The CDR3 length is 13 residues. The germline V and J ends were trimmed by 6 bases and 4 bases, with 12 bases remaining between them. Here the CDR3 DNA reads TGTGCCAGCAGCCCTATACAGGGAGAGACCCAGTACTTC. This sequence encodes CASSPIQGETQYF.

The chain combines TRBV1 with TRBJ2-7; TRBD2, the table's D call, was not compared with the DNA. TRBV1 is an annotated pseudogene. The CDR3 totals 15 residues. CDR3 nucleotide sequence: TGCACCAGCAGCGGAGAGTCCGAAACCTACGTCGAGCAGTACTTC. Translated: CTSSGESETYVEQYF.

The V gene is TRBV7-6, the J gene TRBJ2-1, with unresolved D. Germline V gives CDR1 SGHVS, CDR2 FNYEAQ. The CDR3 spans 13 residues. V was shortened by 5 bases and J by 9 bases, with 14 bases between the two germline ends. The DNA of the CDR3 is TGTGCCAGCAGCATAACCCCCGGCGCTGAGCAGTTCTTC. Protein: CASSITPGAEQFF.

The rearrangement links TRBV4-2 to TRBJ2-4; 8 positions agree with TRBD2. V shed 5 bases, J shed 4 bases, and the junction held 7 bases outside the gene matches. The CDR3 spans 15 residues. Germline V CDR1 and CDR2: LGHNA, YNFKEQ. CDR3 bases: TGTGCCAGCAGCTACACTAGCGGATTAAAAAACATTCAGTACTTC. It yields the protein CASSYTSGLKNIQYF.

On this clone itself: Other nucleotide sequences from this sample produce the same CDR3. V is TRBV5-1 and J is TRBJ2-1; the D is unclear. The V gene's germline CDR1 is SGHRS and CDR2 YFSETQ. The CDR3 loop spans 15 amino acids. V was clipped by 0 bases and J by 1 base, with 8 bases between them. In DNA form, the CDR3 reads TGCGCCAGCAGCTTGGATCTGGTTTCCTACAATGAGCAGTTCTTC. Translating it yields CASSLDLVSYNEQFF.

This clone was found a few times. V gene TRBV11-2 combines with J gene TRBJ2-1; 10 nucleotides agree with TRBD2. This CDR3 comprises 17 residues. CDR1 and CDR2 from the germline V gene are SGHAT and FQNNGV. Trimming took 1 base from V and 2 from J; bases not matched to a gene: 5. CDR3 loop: CASSLALGLAAYNEQFF. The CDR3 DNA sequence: TGTGCCAGCAGCTTAGCCCTAGGACTAGCGGCCTACAATGAGCAGTTCTTC.

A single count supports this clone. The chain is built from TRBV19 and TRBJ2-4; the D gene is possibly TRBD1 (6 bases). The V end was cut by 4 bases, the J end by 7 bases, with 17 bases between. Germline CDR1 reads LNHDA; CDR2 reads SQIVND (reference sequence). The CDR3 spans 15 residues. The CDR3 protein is CASSSRTAGPNIQYF. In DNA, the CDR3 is TGTGCCAGTAGTAGTCGGACAGCTGGGCCGAACATTCAGTACTTC.

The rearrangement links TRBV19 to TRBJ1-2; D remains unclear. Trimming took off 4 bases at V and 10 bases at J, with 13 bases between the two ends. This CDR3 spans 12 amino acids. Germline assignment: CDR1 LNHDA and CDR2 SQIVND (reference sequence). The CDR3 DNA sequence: TGTGCCAGTAGTAATCTCTCGCCAGACTACACCTTC. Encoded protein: CASSNLSPDYTF.

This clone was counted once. CDR3 DNA: TGTGCCAGCAAGGGACAGGGTACTGGGGCCAACGTCCTGACTTTC. It translates to CASKGQGTGANVLTF. The chain employs TRBV2 and TRBJ2-6; the match to TRBD1 covers 9 bases. From germline, CDR1 is SNHLY and CDR2 FYNNEI. The J segment lost 2 bases and the V segment lost 7 bases, leaving 3 bases of the junction unmatched. The length of the CDR3 is 15 residues.

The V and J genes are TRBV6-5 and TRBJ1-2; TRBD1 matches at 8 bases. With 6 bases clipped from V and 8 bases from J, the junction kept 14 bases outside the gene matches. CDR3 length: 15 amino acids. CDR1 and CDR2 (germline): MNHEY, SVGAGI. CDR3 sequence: CASRRRETGDRGYTF. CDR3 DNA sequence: TGTGCCAGCAGACGACGGGAGACAGGGGATCGAGGCTACACCTTC.

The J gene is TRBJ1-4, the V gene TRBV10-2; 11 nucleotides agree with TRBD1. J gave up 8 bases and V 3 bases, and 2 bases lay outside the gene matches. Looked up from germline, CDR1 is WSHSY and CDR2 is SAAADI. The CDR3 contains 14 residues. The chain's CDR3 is CASSEGTGGEKLFF. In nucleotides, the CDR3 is TGCGCCAGCAGTGAAGGGACAGGGGGGGAAAAACTGTTTTTT.

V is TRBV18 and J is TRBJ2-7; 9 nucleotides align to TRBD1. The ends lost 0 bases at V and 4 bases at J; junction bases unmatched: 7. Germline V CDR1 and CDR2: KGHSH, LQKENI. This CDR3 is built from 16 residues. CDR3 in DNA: TGTGCCAGCTCACCACCTCTGGGACAGGGTGGGTACGAGCAGTACTTC. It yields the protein CASSPPLGQGGYEQYF.

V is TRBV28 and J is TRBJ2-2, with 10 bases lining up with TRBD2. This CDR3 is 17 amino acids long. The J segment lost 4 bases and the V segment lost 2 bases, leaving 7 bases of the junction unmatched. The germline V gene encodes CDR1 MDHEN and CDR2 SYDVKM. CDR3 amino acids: CASSLRTSGVGTGELFF. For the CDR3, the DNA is TGTGCCAGCAGTTTAAGGACTAGCGGAGTGGGCACCGGGGAGCTGTTTTTT. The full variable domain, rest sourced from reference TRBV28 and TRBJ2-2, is DVKVTQSSRYLVKRTGEKVFLECVQDMDHENMFWYRQDPGLGLRLIYFSYDVKMKEKGDIPEGYSVSREKKERFSLILESASTNQTSMYLCASSLRTSGVGTGELFFGEGSRLTVL.

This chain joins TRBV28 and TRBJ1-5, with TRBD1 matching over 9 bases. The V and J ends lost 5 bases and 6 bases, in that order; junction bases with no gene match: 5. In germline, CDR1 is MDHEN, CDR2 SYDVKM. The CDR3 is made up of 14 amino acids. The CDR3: CASSRDREAQPQHF. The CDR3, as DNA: TGTGCCAGCAGTAGGGACAGGGAGGCTCAGCCCCAGCATTTT. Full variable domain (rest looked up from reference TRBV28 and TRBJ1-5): DVKVTQSSRYLVKRTGEKVFLECVQDMDHENMFWYRQDPGLGLRLIYFSYDVKMKEKGDIPEGYSVSREKKERFSLILESASTNQTSMYLCASSRDREAQPQHFGDGTRLSIL.

CDR3 in amino acids: CASSEDLLSAYEQYF. The CDR3 DNA follows: TGTGCCAGCAGCGAAGACCTCTTGTCGGCTTACGAGCAGTACTTC. The chain is built from TRBV11-2 and TRBJ2-7; D remains ambiguous. V was pared by 5 bases and J by 4 bases, with 18 bases between. CDR1 SGHAT and CDR2 FQNNGV come from the germline V gene. This CDR3 region has 15 residues.

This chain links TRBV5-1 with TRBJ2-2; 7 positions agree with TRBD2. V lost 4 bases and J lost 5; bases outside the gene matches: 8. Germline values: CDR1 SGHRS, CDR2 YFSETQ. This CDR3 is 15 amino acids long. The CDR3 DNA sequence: TGCGCCAGCAGCGAACTAGCGAATCCTACCGGGGAGCTGTTTTTT. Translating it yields CASSELANPTGELFF.